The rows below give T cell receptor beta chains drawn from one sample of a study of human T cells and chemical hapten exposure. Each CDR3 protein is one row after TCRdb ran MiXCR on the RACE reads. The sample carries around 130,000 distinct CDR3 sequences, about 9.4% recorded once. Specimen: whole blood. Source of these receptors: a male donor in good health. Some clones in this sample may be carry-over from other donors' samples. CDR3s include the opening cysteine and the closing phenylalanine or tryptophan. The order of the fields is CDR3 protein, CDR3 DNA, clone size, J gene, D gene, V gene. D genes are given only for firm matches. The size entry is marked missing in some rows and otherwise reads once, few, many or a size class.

CDR3aa: CASRGLKGGTNEKLFF; CDR3nt: TGTGCCAGCAGAGGACTCAAGGGGGGTACTAATGAAAAACTGTTTTTT; abundance: .; j_gene: TRBJ1-4; d_gene: .; v_gene: TRBV11-2
CDR3aa: CASSRLPDEAFF; CDR3nt: TGTGCCAGCAGCCGGCTCCCGGATGAAGCTTTCTTT; abundance: few; j_gene: TRBJ1-1; d_gene: .; v_gene: TRBV16
CDR3aa: CASSLSGGSTETQYF; CDR3nt: TGTGCCAGCAGTTTGAGCGGGGGTAGTACTGAGACCCAGTACTTC; abundance: .; j_gene: TRBJ2-5; d_gene: TRBD2; v_gene: TRBV12-3/TRBV12-4
CDR3aa: CSVADRVNYGYTF; CDR3nt: TGCAGCGTCGCTGACAGGGTTAACTATGGCTACACCTTC; abundance: many; j_gene: TRBJ1-2; d_gene: TRBD1; v_gene: TRBV29-1
CDR3aa: CASSLDPSYEQYF; CDR3nt: TGTGCCAGCAGCTTAGACCCCTCCTACGAGCAGTACTTC; abundance: .; j_gene: TRBJ2-7; d_gene: .; v_gene: TRBV7-2
CDR3aa: CASSEVGTGIYNEQFF; CDR3nt: TGCGCCAGCAGTGAGGTCGGGACAGGGATATACAATGAGCAGTTCTTC; abundance: many; j_gene: TRBJ2-1; d_gene: TRBD1; v_gene: TRBV10-2
CDR3aa: CASSLGGGTRTQPQHF; CDR3nt: TGTGCCAGCAGCTTAGGCGGGGGGACTCGCACTCAGCCCCAGCATTTT; abundance: many; j_gene: TRBJ1-5; d_gene: .; v_gene: TRBV7-8
CDR3aa: CASKPGQPNYGYTF; CDR3nt: TGTGCCAGCAAACCGGGACAACCTAACTATGGCTACACCTTC; abundance: few; j_gene: TRBJ1-2; d_gene: .; v_gene: TRBV5-6
CDR3aa: CASSQEAGIEQFF; CDR3nt: TGTGCCAGCAGCCAAGAAGCCGGCATTGAGCAGTTCTTC; abundance: few; j_gene: TRBJ2-1; d_gene: .; v_gene: TRBV3-1
CDR3aa: CASSQGRGTGANQPQHF; CDR3nt: TGTGCCAGCAGCCAAGGACGCGGGACAGGGGCTAATCAGCCCCAGCATTTT; abundance: many; j_gene: TRBJ1-5; d_gene: TRBD1; v_gene: TRBV4-2
CDR3aa: CASSLSGTAQETQYF; CDR3nt: TGTGCCAGCAGTTTATCGGGGACAGCCCAAGAGACCCAGTACTTC; abundance: few; j_gene: TRBJ2-5; d_gene: TRBD1; v_gene: TRBV27
CDR3aa: CAISETQISYEQYF; CDR3nt: TGTGCCATCAGTGAGACACAGATCTCCTACGAGCAGTACTTC; abundance: .; j_gene: TRBJ2-7; d_gene: .; v_gene: TRBV10-3
CDR3aa: CASIPGTGLSGYTF; CDR3nt: TGTGCCAGCATTCCAGGGACAGGACTGAGCGGCTACACCTTC; abundance: few; j_gene: TRBJ1-2; d_gene: TRBD1; v_gene: TRBV28
CDR3aa: CASSSTGQGWDTQYF; CDR3nt: TGTGCCAGCAGTTCAACTGGACAGGGGTGGGATACGCAGTATTTT; abundance: few; j_gene: TRBJ2-3; d_gene: TRBD1; v_gene: TRBV28
CDR3aa: CASSPDSSGSLTDTQYF; CDR3nt: TGTGCCAGCAGTCCGGACTCTAGCGGGAGTTTAACAGATACGCAGTATTTT; abundance: few; j_gene: TRBJ2-3; d_gene: TRBD2; v_gene: TRBV27
CDR3aa: CASSRTWTGTNYGYTF; CDR3nt: TGTGCCAGCAGTAGGACGTGGACAGGGACTAACTATGGCTACACCTTC; abundance: few; j_gene: TRBJ1-2; d_gene: TRBD1; v_gene: TRBV6-5
CDR3aa: CSAIPGLAGGISNTGELFF; CDR3nt: TGCAGCGCTATACCGGGACTAGCGGGAGGGATATCGAACACCGGGGAGCTGTTTTTT; abundance: few; j_gene: TRBJ2-2; d_gene: TRBD2; v_gene: TRBV29-1
CDR3aa: CASSGSRDRAGIQYF; CDR3nt: TGCGCCAGCAGCGGAAGCCGGGACAGGGCGGGCATTCAGTACTTC; abundance: many; j_gene: TRBJ2-4; d_gene: TRBD1; v_gene: TRBV5-1
CDR3aa: CAISEGTDYNEQFF; CDR3nt: TGTGCCATCAGTGAGGGGACGGACTACAATGAGCAGTTCTTC; abundance: many; j_gene: TRBJ2-1; d_gene: .; v_gene: TRBV10-3
CDR3aa: CASSLGPSAYEQFF; CDR3nt: TGTGCCAGCAGCTTAGGTCCTAGCGCCTATGAGCAGTTCTTC; abundance: .; j_gene: TRBJ2-1; d_gene: .; v_gene: TRBV11-2
CDR3aa: CASRPLGQGIGELFF; CDR3nt: TGTGCCAGCAGGCCCCTGGGGCAGGGGATCGGGGAGCTGTTTTTT; abundance: few; j_gene: TRBJ2-2; d_gene: .; v_gene: TRBV12-3/TRBV12-4
CDR3aa: CASSFSTSGEADTQYF; CDR3nt: TGCGCCAGCAGCTTCTCGACTAGCGGCGAGGCAGATACGCAGTATTTT; abundance: few; j_gene: TRBJ2-3; d_gene: TRBD2; v_gene: TRBV4-3
CDR3aa: CASSRREKLFF; CDR3nt: TGTGCCAGTAGTAGAAGGGAAAAACTGTTTTTT; abundance: .; j_gene: TRBJ1-4; d_gene: .; v_gene: TRBV19
CDR3aa: CASSYLQLSSTDTQYF; CDR3nt: TGTGCCAGCAGTTACCTACAGCTTTCTAGCACAGATACGCAGTATTTT; abundance: few; j_gene: TRBJ2-3; d_gene: .; v_gene: TRBV12-3/TRBV12-4
CDR3aa: CALRGLVNTGELFF; CDR3nt: TGTGCCCTTCGGGGGCTCGTTAACACCGGGGAGCTGTTTTTT; abundance: .; j_gene: TRBJ2-2; d_gene: .; v_gene: TRBV7-2
CDR3aa: CAISEWAGTEQFF; CDR3nt: TGTGCCATCAGTGAGTGGGCGGGAACTGAGCAGTTCTTC; abundance: few; j_gene: TRBJ2-1; d_gene: .; v_gene: TRBV10-3
CDR3aa: CASSQRQGINGYTF; CDR3nt: TGCGCCAGCAGCCAACGACAGGGAATAAATGGCTACACCTTC; abundance: many; j_gene: TRBJ1-2; d_gene: TRBD1; v_gene: TRBV4-3
CDR3aa: CASSFEQEETDTQYF; CDR3nt: TGTGCCAGCAGCTTTGAACAAGAAGAAACAGATACGCAGTATTTT; abundance: few; j_gene: TRBJ2-3; d_gene: .; v_gene: TRBV11-1
CDR3aa: CAISEGFGDEQFF; CDR3nt: TGTGCCATCAGTGAGGGATTTGGAGATGAGCAGTTCTTC; abundance: few; j_gene: TRBJ2-1; d_gene: .; v_gene: TRBV10-3
CDR3aa: CASSPQLGQGKETQYF; CDR3nt: TGTGCCAGCAGCCCCCAACTTGGACAGGGGAAAGAGACCCAGTACTTC; abundance: few; j_gene: TRBJ2-5; d_gene: TRBD1; v_gene: TRBV7-3
CDR3aa: CSARVPGQGSPLHF; CDR3nt: TGCAGTGCTAGAGTCCCGGGACAAGGATCACCCCTCCACTTT; abundance: few; j_gene: TRBJ1-6; d_gene: .; v_gene: TRBV20-1
CDR3aa: CAISNSGTGNEQYF; CDR3nt: TGTGCCATCAGTAACAGCGGGACAGGGAACGAGCAGTACTTC; abundance: many; j_gene: TRBJ2-7; d_gene: TRBD1; v_gene: TRBV10-3
CDR3aa: CASSLRQGYEQYF; CDR3nt: TGTGCCAGCAGCTTAAGACAGGGTTACGAGCAGTACTTC; abundance: many; j_gene: TRBJ2-7; d_gene: TRBD1; v_gene: TRBV7-9
CDR3aa: CSALKDFDSYNEQFF; CDR3nt: TGCAGTGCTCTAAAGGACTTCGACTCCTACAATGAGCAGTTCTTC; abundance: .; j_gene: TRBJ2-1; d_gene: .; v_gene: TRBV20-1
CDR3aa: CASIQRGESTDTQYF; CDR3nt: TGTGCCAGTATACAGCGGGGTGAAAGCACAGATACGCAGTATTTT; abundance: .; j_gene: TRBJ2-3; d_gene: TRBD2; v_gene: TRBV19
CDR3aa: CASSLGDNSYEQYF; CDR3nt: TGTGCCAGCAGCCTAGGGGACAACTCCTACGAGCAGTACTTC; abundance: few; j_gene: TRBJ2-7; d_gene: .; v_gene: TRBV9
CDR3aa: CASSLRLGGSGANVLTF; CDR3nt: TGTGCCAGCAGCTTGCGATTGGGGGGATCCGGGGCCAACGTCCTGACTTTC; abundance: few; j_gene: TRBJ2-6; d_gene: .; v_gene: TRBV11-2
CDR3aa: CASSQDRGGSMNTEAFF; CDR3nt: TGCGCCAGCAGCCAAGATAGAGGCGGCAGCATGAACACTGAAGCTTTCTTT; abundance: few; j_gene: TRBJ1-1; d_gene: .; v_gene: TRBV4-1
CDR3aa: CAISAVSETQYF; CDR3nt: TGTGCCATCAGTGCAGTCTCGGAGACCCAGTACTTC; abundance: many; j_gene: TRBJ2-5; d_gene: .; v_gene: TRBV10-3
CDR3aa: CASSHDRDRPYEQYF; CDR3nt: TGTGCCAGCAGCCATGACCGGGACAGGCCGTACGAGCAGTACTTC; abundance: .; j_gene: TRBJ2-7; d_gene: TRBD1; v_gene: TRBV7-9
CDR3aa: CASSAAGTGAEAFF; CDR3nt: TGTGCCAGCAGCGCGGCCGGGACCGGGGCGGAAGCTTTCTTT; abundance: .; j_gene: TRBJ1-1; d_gene: .; v_gene: TRBV7-2
CDR3aa: CASSQGQGREQYF; CDR3nt: TGCGCCAGCAGCCAAGGGCAGGGGCGCGAGCAGTACTTC; abundance: .; j_gene: TRBJ2-7; d_gene: .; v_gene: TRBV4-3
CDR3aa: CSVASGRGSSYNEQFF; CDR3nt: TGCAGCGTGGCAAGCGGGAGAGGGAGCTCCTACAATGAGCAGTTCTTC; abundance: .; j_gene: TRBJ2-1; d_gene: TRBD2; v_gene: TRBV29-1
CDR3aa: CASSSRGQQPQHF; CDR3nt: TGTGCCAGCAGCTCCAGGGGGCAACAGCCCCAGCATTTT; abundance: many; j_gene: TRBJ1-5; d_gene: TRBD1; v_gene: TRBV7-2
CDR3aa: CSARVPSGRGEQYF; CDR3nt: TGCAGTGCTAGGGTGCCTAGCGGGAGAGGTGAGCAGTACTTC; abundance: many; j_gene: TRBJ2-7; d_gene: TRBD2; v_gene: TRBV20-1
CDR3aa: CASRDTYRSGVNSPLHF; CDR3nt: TGTGCCAGCCGGGACACCTATCGGAGCGGGGTTAATTCACCCCTCCACTTT; abundance: .; j_gene: TRBJ1-6; d_gene: .; v_gene: TRBV5-4
CDR3aa: CASSYPDREVDEQYF; CDR3nt: TGTGCCAGCAGTTACCCGGACAGGGAGGTCGACGAGCAGTACTTC; abundance: many; j_gene: TRBJ2-7; d_gene: TRBD1; v_gene: TRBV6-2/TRBV6-3
CDR3aa: CSGGQNSNYGYTF; CDR3nt: TGCAGCGGGGGACAGAACTCTAACTATGGCTACACCTTC; abundance: few; j_gene: TRBJ1-2; d_gene: TRBD1; v_gene: TRBV29-1
CDR3aa: CSGTTGQETQYF; CDR3nt: TGCAGCGGCACCACAGGCCAAGAGACCCAGTACTTC; abundance: .; j_gene: TRBJ2-5; d_gene: .; v_gene: TRBV29-1
CDR3aa: CASSFSGQGYTGELFF; CDR3nt: TGTGCCAGCAGTTTTTCGGGACAGGGCTATACCGGGGAGCTGTTTTTT; abundance: few; j_gene: TRBJ2-2; d_gene: TRBD1; v_gene: TRBV5-5
CDR3aa: CATSQGAGYEQYF; CDR3nt: TGTGCCACCTCTCAGGGGGCCGGCTACGAGCAGTACTTC; abundance: .; j_gene: TRBJ2-7; d_gene: TRBD1; v_gene: TRBV10-3
CDR3aa: CASRDQEAGSYNSPLHF; CDR3nt: TGCGCCAGCAGGGACCAGGAGGCCGGCTCCTATAATTCACCCCTCCACTTT; abundance: many; j_gene: TRBJ1-6; d_gene: .; v_gene: TRBV10-2